This is a list of T cell receptor beta chains from one sample in a study of neurological immune-mediated disorders. TCRdb redid the calling of the 5' RACE reads with MiXCR, one entry per CDR3 protein. The sample contains 20,000 to 30,000 distinct CDR3 sequences, 2% to 3% of which appear only once. Sequenced: PBMCs. The receptors originated from a woman in her forties or fifties with multiple sclerosis. CDR3s include the opening cysteine and the closing phenylalanine or tryptophan. The order of the fields is clone size, V gene, D gene, J gene, CDR3 protein, CDR3 DNA. The D gene is left open where the match is weak. Clone size, where shown, is once, few, many, or a class for clones that have expanded.

size: many; V: TRBV7-2; D: NA; J: TRBJ1-1; CDR3: CASSLVSGYTEAFF; DNA: TGTGCCAGCAGCTTAGTCTCCGGGTATACTGAAGCTTTCTTT
size: NA; V: TRBV20-1; D: TRBD1; J: TRBJ1-6; CDR3: CSASRTGGSPLHF; DNA: TGCAGTGCTTCCCGGACAGGCGGGTCACCCCTCCACTTT
size: many; V: TRBV6-2/TRBV6-3; D: NA; J: TRBJ2-1; CDR3: CASTPDAVYNEQFF; DNA: TGTGCCAGCACTCCCGATGCAGTCTACAATGAGCAGTTCTTC
size: many; V: TRBV10-3; D: NA; J: TRBJ1-1; CDR3: CAISGVGNTEAFF; DNA: TGTGCCATCAGTGGGGTGGGAAACACTGAAGCTTTCTTT
size: many; V: TRBV5-1; D: TRBD1; J: TRBJ1-4; CDR3: CASSRGTGAANEKLFF; DNA: TGCGCCAGCAGCAGGGGAACAGGGGCGGCTAATGAAAAACTGTTTTTT
size: many; V: TRBV5-1; D: NA; J: TRBJ1-3; CDR3: CASSLAGISGNTIYF; DNA: TGCGCCAGCAGCTTGGCGGGGATCTCTGGAAACACCATATATTTT
size: many; V: TRBV2; D: NA; J: TRBJ1-3; CDR3: CASSEEGSGNTIYF; DNA: TGTGCCAGCAGTGAAGAAGGCTCTGGAAACACCATATATTTT
size: many; V: TRBV4-1; D: NA; J: TRBJ2-5; CDR3: CASSQWQGETQYF; DNA: TGCGCCAGCAGCCAATGGCAGGGAGAGACCCAGTACTTC
size: many; V: TRBV20-1; D: NA; J: TRBJ1-5; CDR3: CSASSGESNQPQHF; DNA: TGCAGTGCTAGTAGTGGGGAGAGCAATCAGCCCCAGCATTTT
size: many; V: TRBV10-3; D: TRBD1; J: TRBJ1-2; CDR3: CAISEFRTGSGYTF; DNA: TGTGCCATCAGTGAGTTTCGGACAGGGAGTGGCTACACCTTC
size: many; V: TRBV6-5; D: NA; J: TRBJ2-1; CDR3: CASSFGVYNEQFF; DNA: TGTGCCAGCAGTTTCGGAGTGTACAATGAGCAGTTCTTC
size: medium-sized; V: TRBV11-3; D: NA; J: TRBJ2-5; CDR3: CASSLFPQETQYF; DNA: TGTGCCAGCAGCTTATTTCCCCAAGAGACCCAGTACTTC
size: many; V: TRBV20-1; D: NA; J: TRBJ1-5; CDR3: CSAGGYSNQPQHF; DNA: TGCAGTGCGGGGGGATATAGCAATCAGCCCCAGCATTTT
size: many; V: TRBV5-1; D: TRBD1; J: TRBJ1-1; CDR3: CASSSDRGKNTEAFF; DNA: TGCGCCAGCAGCTCAGACAGGGGAAAGAACACTGAAGCTTTCTTT
size: many; V: TRBV2; D: NA; J: TRBJ1-1; CDR3: CAGSDIKTGGTEAFF; DNA: TGTGCGGGATCAGACATTAAAACGGGCGGCACTGAAGCTTTCTTT
size: few; V: TRBV15; D: NA; J: TRBJ2-2; CDR3: CATSRGKHSGELFF; DNA: TGTGCCACCAGCAGAGGAAAGCACTCCGGGGAGCTGTTTTTT
size: many; V: TRBV11-2; D: TRBD1; J: TRBJ2-4; CDR3: CASSYRTGNIQYF; DNA: TGTGCCAGCAGCTACCGGACAGGAAACATTCAGTACTTC
size: many; V: TRBV10-3; D: NA; J: TRBJ1-5; CDR3: CATQPSGQLGNQPQHF; DNA: TGTGCCACCCAGCCGTCCGGACAGTTAGGGAATCAGCCCCAGCATTTT
size: many; V: TRBV9; D: TRBD2; J: TRBJ2-3; CDR3: CASNGLANLDTQYF; DNA: TGTGCCAGCAACGGACTAGCGAATTTAGATACGCAGTATTTT
size: NA; V: TRBV24-1; D: NA; J: TRBJ2-1; CDR3: CATSDWTRGTSYNEQFF; DNA: TGTGCCACCAGTGACTGGACTAGGGGGACGTCCTACAATGAGCAGTTCTTC
size: many; V: TRBV7-9; D: NA; J: TRBJ2-3; CDR3: CASSPFRDGRDTQYF; DNA: TGTGCCAGCAGTCCCTTCCGGGACGGGAGAGATACGCAGTATTTT
size: many; V: TRBV20-1; D: TRBD1; J: TRBJ2-3; CDR3: CSAVRGDTQYF; DNA: TGCAGTGCAGTCAGGGGGGATACGCAGTATTTT
size: many; V: TRBV6-2/TRBV6-3; D: TRBD1; J: TRBJ1-5; CDR3: CASSDRGGGNQPQHF; DNA: TGTGCCAGCAGTGACAGGGGAGGCGGCAATCAGCCCCAGCATTTT
size: many; V: TRBV2; D: NA; J: TRBJ1-1; CDR3: CASSDRSMGTEAFF; DNA: TGTGCCAGCAGTGATCGCTCGATGGGCACTGAAGCTTTCTTT
size: many; V: TRBV7-2; D: NA; J: TRBJ2-3; CDR3: CASSPQGLTDTQYF; DNA: TGTGCCAGCAGCCCTCAGGGACTCACAGATACGCAGTATTTT
size: many; V: TRBV12-3/TRBV12-4; D: NA; J: TRBJ1-1; CDR3: CASSSQMNTEAFF; DNA: TGTGCCAGCAGTTCCCAAATGAACACTGAAGCTTTCTTT
size: many; V: TRBV7-9; D: NA; J: TRBJ2-5; CDR3: CASSLASSIETQYF; DNA: TGTGCCAGCAGCTTAGCATCCTCGATAGAGACCCAGTACTTC
size: many; V: TRBV24-1; D: TRBD2; J: TRBJ2-3; CDR3: CATSDLVAGGGSDTQYF; DNA: TGTGCCACCAGTGATTTAGTTGCGGGGGGCGGATCAGATACGCAGTATTTT
size: many; V: TRBV7-9; D: NA; J: TRBJ1-1; CDR3: CASSSRGMGFTEAFF; DNA: TGTGCCAGCAGCTCCAGGGGTATGGGGTTCACTGAAGCTTTCTTT
size: many; V: TRBV5-1; D: NA; J: TRBJ2-3; CDR3: CASSLEDRTDTQYF; DNA: TGCGCCAGCAGCTTGGAGGACCGCACAGATACGCAGTATTTT
size: many; V: TRBV15; D: NA; J: TRBJ2-2; CDR3: CATSKGGVPGTGELFF; DNA: TGTGCCACCAGCAAAGGTGGTGTCCCCGGGACCGGGGAGCTGTTTTTT
size: many; V: TRBV20-1; D: TRBD2; J: TRBJ2-1; CDR3: CSARTLAGGLGGSYNEQFF; DNA: TGCAGTGCTAGAACCCTAGCGGGAGGGCTTGGGGGCTCCTACAATGAGCAGTTCTTC
size: many; V: TRBV6-2/TRBV6-3; D: NA; J: TRBJ2-5; CDR3: CASSSSPAQETQYF; DNA: TGTGCCAGCAGTTCATCGCCAGCCCAAGAGACCCAGTACTTC
size: medium-sized; V: TRBV6-2/TRBV6-3; D: TRBD2; J: TRBJ2-7; CDR3: CASSPVLSGEQYF; DNA: TGTGCCAGCAGTCCCGTCCTTAGCGGGGAGCAGTACTTC
size: many; V: TRBV7-8; D: NA; J: TRBJ1-3; CDR3: CASSLVANSGNTIYF; DNA: TGTGCCAGCAGCTTAGTCGCAAATTCTGGAAACACCATATATTTT
size: many; V: TRBV9; D: NA; J: TRBJ1-5; CDR3: CASSVEGQGTQNF; DNA: TGTGCCAGCAGCGTAGAAGGGCAGGGGACCCAGAATTTT
size: NA; V: TRBV20-1; D: TRBD2; J: TRBJ2-1; CDR3: CSARDTGGGNEQFF; DNA: TGCAGTGCTAGAGATACGGGAGGAGGGAATGAGCAGTTCTTC
size: many; V: TRBV5-1; D: NA; J: TRBJ2-5; CDR3: CASSLGFGATSPQYF; DNA: TGCGCCAGCAGCTTGGGATTCGGGGCAACAAGCCCCCAGTACTTC
size: many; V: TRBV6-5; D: NA; J: TRBJ1-1; CDR3: CASSPNPSGGGNTEAFF; DNA: TGTGCCAGCAGTCCTAACCCGTCGGGGGGTGGGAACACTGAAGCTTTCTTT
size: many; V: TRBV5-1; D: NA; J: TRBJ1-1; CDR3: CASSLRAFGTEAFF; DNA: TGCGCCAGCAGCCTTCGGGCCTTTGGCACTGAAGCTTTCTTT
size: medium-sized; V: TRBV10-2; D: NA; J: TRBJ1-5; CDR3: CASSQDRSSNQPQHF; DNA: TGCGCCAGCAGCCAGGACAGATCGAGCAATCAGCCCCAGCATTTT
size: few; V: TRBV7-9; D: TRBD2; J: TRBJ2-7; CDR3: CASSLVSGRAYEQYF; DNA: TGTGCCAGCAGCTTAGTGAGCGGGAGGGCCTACGAGCAGTACTTC
size: many; V: TRBV20-1; D: TRBD1; J: TRBJ2-7; CDR3: CSASPGQAAYEQYF; DNA: TGCAGTGCCTCGCCGGGACAGGCCGCCTACGAGCAGTACTTC
size: NA; V: TRBV20-1; D: TRBD2; J: TRBJ2-3; CDR3: CSATSIGTRSTDTQYF; DNA: TGCAGTGCGACATCGATCGGGACTAGGAGCACAGATACGCAGTATTTT
size: many; V: TRBV10-3; D: NA; J: TRBJ2-5; CDR3: CAISETVQETQYF; DNA: TGTGCCATCAGTGAGACAGTACAAGAGACCCAGTACTTC
size: NA; V: TRBV20-1; D: NA; J: TRBJ2-3; CDR3: CSARVWLLSADTQYF; DNA: TGCAGTGCTAGAGTCTGGCTCCTGAGCGCAGATACGCAGTATTTT